This T cell receptor beta chain was sequenced for a study of CD8 T cells in Susac syndrome. The CDR3 loop spans 13 amino acids. Germline loops: CDR1 MNHEY, CDR2 SVGEGT. V was shortened by 4 bases and J by 2 bases, with 8 bases between the two germline ends. Peripheral blood CD8+ and CD4+ T cells were profiled by TCR beta sequencing. cDNA came from 0.5 to 1 ug RNA primed by random hexamers. TCRdb recomputed calls from the immunoSEQ multiplex PCR reads with MiXCR, one row per CDR3 protein. The table includes about 160,000 distinct CDR3 sequences, about 92% detected once. Sequenced sample: CD4+ T cells from PBMCs. This sequence joins TRBV6-2 or TRBV6-3 and TRBJ1-2; no clear D. The clonotype originates from a human donor in good health. CDR3 nucleotide sequence: TGTGCCAGCAGTTCCCTTGACAACTATGGCTACACCTTC. Residues: CASSSLDNYGYTF.